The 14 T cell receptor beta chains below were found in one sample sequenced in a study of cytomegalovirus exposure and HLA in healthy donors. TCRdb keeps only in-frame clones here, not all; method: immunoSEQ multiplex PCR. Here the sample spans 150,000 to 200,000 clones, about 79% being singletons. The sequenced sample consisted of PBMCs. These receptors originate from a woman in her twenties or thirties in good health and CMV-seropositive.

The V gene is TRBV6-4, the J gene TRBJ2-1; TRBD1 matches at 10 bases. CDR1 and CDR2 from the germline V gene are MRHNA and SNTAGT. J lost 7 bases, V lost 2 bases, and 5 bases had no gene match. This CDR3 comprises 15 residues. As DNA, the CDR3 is TGTGCCAGCAGTGACCGACAGGGGGCGAGGAATGAGCAGTTCTTC. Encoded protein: CASSDRQGARNEQFF.

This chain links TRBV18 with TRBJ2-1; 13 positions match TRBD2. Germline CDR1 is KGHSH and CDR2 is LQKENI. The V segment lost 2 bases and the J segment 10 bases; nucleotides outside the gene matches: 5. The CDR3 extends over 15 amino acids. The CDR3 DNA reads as TGTGCCAGCTCACCAGGACTAGCGGGAGTTGAGGAGCAGTTCTTC. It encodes CASSPGLAGVEEQFF.

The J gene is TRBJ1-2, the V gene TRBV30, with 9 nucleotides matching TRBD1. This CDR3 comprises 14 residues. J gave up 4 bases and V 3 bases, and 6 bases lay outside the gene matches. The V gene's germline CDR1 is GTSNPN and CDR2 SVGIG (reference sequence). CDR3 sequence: CAWRRQGVGYGYTF. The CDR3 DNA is TGTGCCTGGAGGCGACAGGGGGTCGGCTATGGCTACACCTTC.

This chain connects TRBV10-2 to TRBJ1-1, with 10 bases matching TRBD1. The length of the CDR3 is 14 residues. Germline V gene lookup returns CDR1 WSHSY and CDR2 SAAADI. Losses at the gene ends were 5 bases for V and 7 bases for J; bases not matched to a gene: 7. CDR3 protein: CASSSDRGLVEAFF. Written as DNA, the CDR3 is TGCGCCAGCAGTTCTGACAGGGGGCTGGTTGAAGCTTTCTTT.

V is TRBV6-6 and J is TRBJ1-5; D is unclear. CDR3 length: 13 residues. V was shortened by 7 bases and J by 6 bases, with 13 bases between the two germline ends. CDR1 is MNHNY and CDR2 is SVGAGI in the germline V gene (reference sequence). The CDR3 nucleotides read TGTGCCAGCACGGAGCCCGAGGGTCAGCCCCAGCATTTT. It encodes CASTEPEGQPQHF.

The CDR3 nucleotides are TGTGCCAGCAGTGAGTCCCAGGGGCAATACACCGGGGAGCTGTTTTTT. The encoded protein is CASSESQGQYTGELFF. The V call is TRBV2, the J call TRBJ2-2; TRBD1 is a possible D gene (6 bases). Germline lookup yields CDR1 SNHLY and CDR2 FYNNEI. The CDR3 consists of 16 residues. V was pared by 3 bases and J by 3 bases, with 14 bases between.

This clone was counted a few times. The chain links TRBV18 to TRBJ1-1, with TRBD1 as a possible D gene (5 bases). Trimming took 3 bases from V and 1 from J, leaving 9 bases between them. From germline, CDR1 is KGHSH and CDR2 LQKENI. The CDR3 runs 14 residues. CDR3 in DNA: TGTGCCAGCTCACCGCGGGGGGAGAACACTGAAGCTTTCTTT. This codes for CASSPRGENTEAFF. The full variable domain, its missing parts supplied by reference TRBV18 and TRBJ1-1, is NAGVMQNPRHLVRRRGQEARLRCSPMKGHSHVYWYRQLPEEGLKFMVYLQKENIIDESGMPKERFSAEFPKEGPSILRIQQVVRGDSAAYFCASSPRGENTEAFFGQGTRLTVV.

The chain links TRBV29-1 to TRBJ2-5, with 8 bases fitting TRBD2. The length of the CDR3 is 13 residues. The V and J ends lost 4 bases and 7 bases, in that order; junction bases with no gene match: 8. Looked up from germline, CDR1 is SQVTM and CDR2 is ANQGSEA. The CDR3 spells CSVGASRGGTQYF. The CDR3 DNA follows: TGCAGCGTTGGAGCCTCCCGGGGGGGGACCCAGTACTTC.

Here the CDR3 reads CASSAGVGGIYNEQFF. The CDR3 region has the DNA TGTGCCAGCAGCGCGGGTGTGGGAGGGATATACAATGAGCAGTTCTTC. The chain uses TRBV9 and TRBJ2-1; TRBD2 matches at 7 bases. Germline V lookup: CDR1 SGDLS, CDR2 YYNGEE. The CDR3 contains 16 residues. V gave up 3 bases and J gave up 4 bases; unmatched junction bases: 10. Full variable domain (rest looked up from reference TRBV9 and TRBJ2-1): DSGVTQTPKHLITATGQRVTLRCSPRSGDLSVYWYQQSLDQGLQFLIQYYNGEERAKGNILERFSAQQFPDLHSELNLSSLELGDSALYFCASSAGVGGIYNEQFFGPGTRLTVL.

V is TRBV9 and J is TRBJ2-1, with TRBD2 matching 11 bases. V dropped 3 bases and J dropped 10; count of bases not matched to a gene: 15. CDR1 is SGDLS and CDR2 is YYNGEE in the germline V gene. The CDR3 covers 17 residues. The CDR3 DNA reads TGTGCCAGCAGCGCCGAGGGGACTAGCGGACCTTGGGAGGAGCAGTTCTTC. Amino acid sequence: CASSAEGTSGPWEEQFF.

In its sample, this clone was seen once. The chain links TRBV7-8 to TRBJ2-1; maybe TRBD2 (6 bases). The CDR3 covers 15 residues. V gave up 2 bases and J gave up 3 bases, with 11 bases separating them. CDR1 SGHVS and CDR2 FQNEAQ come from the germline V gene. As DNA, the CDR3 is TGTGCCAGCAGCTTAAATGCGGGAAACTACAATGAGCAGTTCTTC. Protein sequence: CASSLNAGNYNEQFF.

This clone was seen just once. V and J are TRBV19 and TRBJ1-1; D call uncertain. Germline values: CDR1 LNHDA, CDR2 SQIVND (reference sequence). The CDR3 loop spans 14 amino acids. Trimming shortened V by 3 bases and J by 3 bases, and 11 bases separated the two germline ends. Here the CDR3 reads CASSIPRGYTEAFF. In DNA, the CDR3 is TGTGCCAGTAGTATTCCCCGAGGCTACACTGAAGCTTTCTTT.

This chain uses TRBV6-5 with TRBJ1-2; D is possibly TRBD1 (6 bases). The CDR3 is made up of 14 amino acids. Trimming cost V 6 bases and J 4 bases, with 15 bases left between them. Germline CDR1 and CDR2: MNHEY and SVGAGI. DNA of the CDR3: TGTGCCAGCAGCTTGGACAGTCAATTCTATGGCTACACCTTC. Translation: CASSLDSQFYGYTF.

The CDR3 sequence: CASSFNRGGLRAFF. The CDR3 DNA reads TGTGCCAGCAGCTTCAACAGGGGCGGACTACGGGCTTTCTTT. J is TRBJ1-1 and V is TRBV7-8; 7 nucleotides line up with TRBD1. The CDR3 runs 14 residues. Germline V gene lookup returns CDR1 SGHVS and CDR2 FQNEAQ. V dropped 3 bases and J dropped 11; count of bases not matched to a gene: 12.